This T cell receptor beta chain was sequenced for a study of Graves' ophthalmopathy and Graves' hyperthyroidism listed by TCRdb under 2018. Some background on the complete study: Peripheral blood was collected at initial diagnosis, prior to any treatment. In total, approximately 140 blood samples were TCR-sequenced: approximately 40 ophthalmopathy, roughly 80 hyperthyroidism and around 17 hyperthyroidism-to-ophthalmopathy patients. The study used TCR beta repertoire signatures to distinguish Graves' ophthalmopathy from Graves' hyperthyroidism and to predict progression to ophthalmopathy. The independent validation cohort included approximately 19 hyperthyroidism patients plus 17 patients who later progressed from hyperthyroidism to ophthalmopathy. T-cell repertoires of thyroid tissue and blood were compared in six or seven hyperthyroidism patients. To explore V-J signatures that distinguish ophthalmopathy from hyperthyroidism, a discovery set of roughly 98 patients was enrolled, made up of over 40 with ophthalmopathy and under 65 with stable hyperthyroidism. Following sampling, methimazole starting at 30 mg daily was administered to hyperthyroidism patients, and high-dose intravenous methylprednisolone was administered to ophthalmopathy patients.

On this clonotype: Its recognized antigen is unknown. No base-level quality is on record; no much larger clone is a single base apart.

From the cysteine through the phenylalanine, the CDR3 covers 11 amino acids. Only the CDR3 part of the read is kept: 33 bases, read in frame from the first base. Deletion took 6 bases off V and 11 bases off J, with a span of 14 bases between the germline ends. CDR1 and CDR2 are read off the germline V gene as SQVTM and ANQGSEA. For repertoire sequencing, the TCR beta CDR3 regions were amplified from RNA transcripts. The first round was an RT-PCR using HTBI primers with the Qiagen OneStep RT-PCR kit, and this first round was followed by a second-round multiplex PCR, then size selection and purification. The libraries underwent paired-end sequencing with 100 bp reads on an Illumina HiSeq2000. The study's own analysis went as follows. SOAPnuke was used to process the reads, throwing out any read that had adapters, had uncalled bases, had a mean Phred below 15, or lacked an exact constant-primer or identifier match. COPE v1.2.5 was used to merge the high-quality paired reads. Each unique nucleotide sequence was defined as a clonotype, and clonotypes were aligned to IMGT TRB V, D and J references with MiTCR v1.1. The analysis was limited to V-J combinations with a frequency above 0.0001, which together covered more than 99% of repertoires. A TCR clonal expansion and chaos score per V-J combination was defined as the ratio of F50 clonal expansion to chaos observed in the TCRdist matrix. Welch's t-statistics and random forest were used to reduce the features to approximately 13 V-J combinations, which were then used as input to a naive Bayes classifier. Thyroid-blood repertoire similarity was quantified with the Morisita-Horn index. TCRdb reprocessed the public reads (quality trimming at Q25 with fastp, clone calling with MiXCR) and kept in-frame beta chains. CDR3 protein duplicates are merged, each entry listing the most common genes and DNA. The V and J calls were determined by TCRdb, not by the authors. A total of 740,000 or so distinct CDR3 sequences appear in this sample, 40% of them only once. The ten largest account for about 40% of the sample.

Overall study results and their limits: Among expanded thyroid clonotypes with frequency above 0.001, most also showed up in blood, which suggests that blood repertoires may reflect the thyroid immune response. In cross-validation, the 13-signature model distinguished ophthalmopathy from stable hyperthyroidism with approximately 88% sensitivity and around 81% specificity, and in the test set the corresponding values were approximately 79% and 70%. No statistical method was used to predetermine the sample size, and group allocation was not hidden from the investigators. In validation, the model predicted ophthalmopathy progression with about 71% sensitivity and approximately 72% specificity; about a dozen predicted patients were CT-confirmed with GO in a median of about 7.1 months.

Patients with ophthalmopathy had moderately to severely active disease, with a Clinical Activity Score of 3 or more, a NOSPECS grade of 4 or more, and a disease duration of less than 3 months. Patients with other autoimmune diseases, uncontrolled infections, pregnancy or lactation were excluded from the study. Diagnosis was based on clinical symptoms, serum thyroxine, TRAb, thyroid ultrasound and orbital computed tomography. Ficoll-Paque density gradient centrifugation was used to isolate PBMCs from 10 ml of fresh peripheral blood. Trizol reagent was used to extract the total RNA, and its quality was then checked on an Agilent 2100 Bioanalyzer.

The origin of this receptor is an adult man with Graves' ophthalmopathy. Input material: peripheral blood. The rearranged segments are TRBV29-1 and TRBJ1-5; no D segment can be confidently identified. Here the CDR3 is given as CSVARGEAQHF. The nucleotide sequence reads as follows: TGCAGCGTGGCACGGGGTGAGGCCCAGCATTTT.